A selection of T cell receptor beta chains follows, all from one sample in a study of T cell clonotyping in hematopoietic cell transplantation. Libraries were prepared by immunoSEQ multiplex PCR; TCRdb keeps only in-frame clonotypes and omits some of them. The sample carries more than 70,000 clones, about 95% recorded once. Sequences were derived from peripheral blood mononuclear cells, sampled before stem cell transplant. The receptor source for this set is a woman between 50 and 59 years old with acute myeloid leukemia. Some clones in this sample may be carry-over from other donors' samples. Both conserved end residues are part of each CDR3. A D gene is named only where the DNA matches it firmly. The size of a clone is reported for some rows only, either as once, few or many, or as a class for expanded clones.

abundance: .; j_gene: TRBJ1-2; v_gene: TRBV6-1; d_gene: .; CDR3aa: CASSLEQGNYGYTF; CDR3nt: TGTGCCAGCAGCTTAGAACAGGGAAACTATGGCTACACCTTC
abundance: .; j_gene: TRBJ2-7; v_gene: TRBV19; d_gene: TRBD2; CDR3aa: CATRSGSGHEQYF; CDR3nt: TGTGCCACGAGAAGCGGGAGCGGCCACGAGCAGTACTTC
abundance: .; j_gene: TRBJ1-2; v_gene: TRBV30; d_gene: .; CDR3aa: CAWSTAGGHGYTF; CDR3nt: TGTGCCTGGAGTACCGCTGGGGGGCATGGCTACACCTTC
abundance: .; j_gene: TRBJ2-3; v_gene: TRBV19; d_gene: .; CDR3aa: CASSAAITSTDTQYF; CDR3nt: TGTGCCAGTAGTGCCGCTATCACCAGCACAGATACGCAGTATTTT
abundance: .; j_gene: TRBJ2-7; v_gene: TRBV2; d_gene: TRBD2; CDR3aa: CASQPGLAGDWSYEQYF; CDR3nt: TGTGCCAGCCAACCGGGACTAGCGGGAGATTGGAGCTACGAGCAGTACTTC
abundance: .; j_gene: TRBJ1-6; v_gene: TRBV5-1; d_gene: .; CDR3aa: CASSARNNSPLHF; CDR3nt: TGCGCCAGCAGCGCCAGGAATAATTCACCCCTCCACTTT
abundance: few; j_gene: TRBJ2-2; v_gene: TRBV30; d_gene: TRBD1; CDR3aa: CAWSEDRGGSGELFF; CDR3nt: TGTGCCTGGAGCGAGGACAGGGGAGGGTCCGGGGAGCTGTTTTTT
abundance: .; j_gene: TRBJ2-1; v_gene: TRBV7-3; d_gene: TRBD1; CDR3aa: CASSLDRDNEQFF; CDR3nt: TGTGCCAGCAGCCTGGACAGGGACAATGAGCAGTTCTTC
abundance: .; j_gene: TRBJ1-2; v_gene: TRBV28; d_gene: .; CDR3aa: CASSSPYGYTF; CDR3nt: TGTGCCAGCAGTTCTCCGTATGGCTACACCTTC
abundance: .; j_gene: TRBJ2-2; v_gene: TRBV7-3; d_gene: TRBD2; CDR3aa: CASSSLAGGPSGELFF; CDR3nt: TGTGCCAGCAGCTCGCTAGCGGGGGGGCCTTCCGGGGAGCTGTTTTTT
abundance: .; j_gene: TRBJ1-6; v_gene: TRBV5-1; d_gene: .; CDR3aa: CASSTQDSPLHF; CDR3nt: TGCGCCAGCAGCACACAAGATTCACCCCTCCACTTT
abundance: .; j_gene: TRBJ2-1; v_gene: TRBV30; d_gene: TRBD1; CDR3aa: CAWSPLGQESYNEQFF; CDR3nt: TGTGCCTGGAGTCCATTAGGACAGGAGTCCTACAATGAGCAGTTCTTC
abundance: .; j_gene: TRBJ1-2; v_gene: TRBV30; d_gene: .; CDR3aa: CAWSEGGDGYTF; CDR3nt: TGTGCCTGGAGTGAAGGGGGGGATGGCTACACCTTC
abundance: .; j_gene: TRBJ1-6; v_gene: TRBV6-6; d_gene: TRBD1; CDR3aa: CASSWTGPESPLHF; CDR3nt: TGTGCCAGCAGTTGGACAGGGCCGGAATCACCCCTCCACTTT
abundance: .; j_gene: TRBJ1-2; v_gene: TRBV28; d_gene: .; CDR3aa: CASSLRGYGYTF; CDR3nt: TGTGCCAGCAGTTTAAGGGGGTATGGCTACACCTTC
abundance: .; j_gene: TRBJ1-2; v_gene: TRBV30; d_gene: TRBD1; CDR3aa: CACNTDRLLDGYTF; CDR3nt: TGTGCCTGTAATACGGACAGGTTGCTAGATGGCTACACCTTC
abundance: .; j_gene: TRBJ2-7; v_gene: TRBV30; d_gene: TRBD2; CDR3aa: CAWGTSASYEQYF; CDR3nt: TGTGCCTGGGGGACTAGCGCCTCCTACGAGCAGTACTTC
abundance: .; j_gene: TRBJ1-1; v_gene: TRBV2; d_gene: .; CDR3aa: CASRRLTTEAFF; CDR3nt: TGTGCCAGCAGAAGACTGACGACAGAAGCTTTCTTT
abundance: .; j_gene: TRBJ1-2; v_gene: TRBV28; d_gene: .; CDR3aa: CASSLGSYGYTF; CDR3nt: TGTGCCAGCAGTTTGGGGAGCTATGGCTACACCTTC
abundance: .; j_gene: TRBJ2-1; v_gene: TRBV6-6; d_gene: .; CDR3aa: CASRSTIYNEQFF; CDR3nt: TGTGCCAGCAGGAGTACCATCTACAATGAGCAGTTCTTC
abundance: .; j_gene: TRBJ2-2; v_gene: TRBV7-7; d_gene: TRBD1; CDR3aa: CASSLETGIGELFF; CDR3nt: TGTGCTAGCAGCTTAGAGACAGGGATCGGGGAGCTGTTTTTT
abundance: .; j_gene: TRBJ2-1; v_gene: TRBV7-3; d_gene: .; CDR3aa: CASSSRDSSYNEQFF; CDR3nt: TGTGCCAGCAGCTCCCGGGACTCCTCCTACAATGAGCAGTTCTTC
abundance: .; j_gene: TRBJ2-7; v_gene: TRBV11-2; d_gene: TRBD1; CDR3aa: CASSLTGAIYEQYF; CDR3nt: TGTGCCAGCAGCTTAACAGGGGCGATCTACGAGCAGTACTTC
abundance: .; j_gene: TRBJ1-2; v_gene: TRBV6-6; d_gene: .; CDR3aa: CASSSGQLLNYGYTF; CDR3nt: TGTGCCAGCAGTTCCGGACAGTTGCTAAACTATGGCTACACCTTC
abundance: .; j_gene: TRBJ1-1; v_gene: TRBV2; d_gene: .; CDR3aa: CASSQDTVNTEAFF; CDR3nt: TGTGCCAGCAGTCAGGACACCGTGAACACTGAAGCTTTCTTT